The clone carrying this T cell receptor (beta chain) has ten or more counts. The ends were cut back, 6 bases at V and 2 bases at J, with 13 bases in the middle. This CDR3 has 13 amino acids. Germline V gives CDR1 SQVTM, CDR2 ANQGSEA. One entry per CDR3 protein results from TCRdb running MiXCR on the 5' RACE reads. The profile shows fewer than 350,000 distinct CDR3 sequences, under 9.5% of them singletons. This entry is derived from a study of identical twins. The data were also submitted as part of a second study, on yellow fever vaccine responses in identical twins.

The chain recombines TRBV29-1 with TRBJ2-5; D not resolved. This receptor was obtained from a woman between 18 and 29 years old in good health. The specimen was memory (CD45RO+) T cells sorted from blood. This CDR3 is CSVADTIQETQYF. The CDR3 DNA follows: TGCAGCGTAGCCGACACGATACAAGAGACCCAGTACTTC.